These T cell receptor beta chains were read from a single sample in a study of blood T cell repertoires in COVID-19. Here immunoSEQ multiplex PCR was the method, and the copy in TCRdb shows in-frame clones only, minus some. The repertoire holds roughly 150,000 clones, less than 85% seen once, with about 1.5% in the top ten. Sequencing was done on a sample of PBMCs or T cells enriched from blood (not recorded which). These receptors were obtained from a woman younger than 30 who had been exposed to COVID-19. The conserved cysteine and the conserved F or W are not part of the CDR3 here. The size field is filled for only some rows; it gives once, few, many or a size class.

length: 15
V: TRBV11-2
size: NA
CDR3: ASSSMGTGVLGSEAF

length: 13
V: TRBV7-6
size: NA
CDR3: ASSFKSSSYNEQF

length: 11
V: TRBV30
size: NA
CDR3: AWNRGLEETQY

length: 12
V: TRBV5-6
size: once
CDR3: ASSTGGLNTEAF

length: 14
V: TRBV14
size: NA
CDR3: ASSPGTGKTHNEQF

length: 13
V: TRBV9
size: NA
CDR3: ASSTTGDPYNEQF

length: 11
V: TRBV24-1
size: NA
CDR3: ATSDTNTGELF

length: 12
V: TRBV5-6
size: NA
CDR3: ASSLTSGIYEQY

length: 10
V: TRBV7-9
size: NA
CDR3: ASSSTSLEAF

length: 12
V: TRBV7-8
size: once
CDR3: ASRPWTGKTEAF

length: 12
V: TRBV4-1
size: NA
CDR3: ASSPGTGNEKLF

length: 11
V: TRBV27
size: once
CDR3: ASQGGIGTEAF

length: 13
V: TRBV7-6
size: NA
CDR3: ASSPGRAMSYEQY

length: 12
V: TRBV4-2
size: once
CDR3: ASSPAVARYEQY

length: 10
V: TRBV6-5
size: once
CDR3: ASSRTGGGYT

length: 13
V: TRBV4-2
size: NA
CDR3: ASSEETDRDQPQH

length: 11
V: TRBV2
size: NA
CDR3: ASRKQTGNEQF